This passage covers 10 T cell receptor beta chains from one sample sequenced in a study of blood T cell repertoires in COVID-19. TCRdb's copy holds only in-frame clones and misses some; the assay was immunoSEQ multiplex PCR. Here the sample spans roughly 59,000 clones, 65% to 85% being singletons. The sequencing input was peripheral blood. The origin of the receptors is a woman aged 50 to 60 with active or convalescent COVID-19.

This chain joins TRBV9 and TRBJ2-2; 10 bases are a match to TRBD1. J lost 4 bases, V lost 3 bases, and 9 bases had no gene match. The germline CDR1 and CDR2 sequences are SGDLS and YYNGEE. The CDR3 is 17 amino acids. CDR3 coding DNA: TGTGCCAGCAGCGCTACGCGGGACAGGGGTCGCACCGGGGAGCTGTTTTTT. This codes for CASSATRDRGRTGELFF.

This clone appeared a single time. The CDR3 reads CASSDRRRGGSYEQYF. CDR3 DNA sequence: TGTGCCAGCAGTGACAGACGGCGGGGGGGCTCCTACGAGCAGTACTTC. The rearrangement joins TRBV6-4 to TRBJ2-7, with 9 bases identical to TRBD2. Germline V gives CDR1 MRHNA, CDR2 SNTAGT. CDR3 length equals 16 residues. V lost 2 bases and J lost 0; bases outside the gene matches: 5.

The V and J genes are TRBV19 and TRBJ1-1; maybe TRBD1 (5 bases). Germline CDR1 reads LNHDA; CDR2 reads SQIVND (reference sequence). With 5 bases removed from V and 0 bases from J, the gap between germline ends came to 7 bases. This CDR3 region has 13 residues. The CDR3 here is CASSDSMNTEAFF. As DNA, the CDR3 is TGTGCCAGTAGTGACAGTATGAACACTGAAGCTTTCTTT.

With regard to this clone: The sample carries other DNA sequences with the same CDR3. The chain joins TRBV5-1 to TRBJ1-1; the D is unclear. V was pared by 0 bases and J by 4 bases, with 7 bases between. The CDR3 loop spans 13 amino acids. Germline CDR1 reads SGHRS; CDR2 reads YFSETQ. CDR3 protein: CASSLDGGTEAFF. The CDR3 coding sequence is TGCGCCAGCAGCTTGGACGGAGGCACTGAAGCTTTCTTT.

V gene TRBV4-3 combines with J gene TRBJ1-3; 12 bases line up with TRBD1. The CDR3 consists of 16 residues. Unmatched junction bases numbered 2, after V lost 4 bases and J lost 1 base. Looked up from germline, CDR1 is LGHNA and CDR2 is YSLEER. CDR3 region: CASSPGQGASGNTIYF. CDR3 nucleotide sequence: TGCGCCAGCAGCCCGGGACAGGGGGCTTCTGGAAACACCATATATTTT.

CDR3 amino acids: CASSPSRTGGQETQYF. CDR3 nucleotides: TGTGCCAGTAGTCCGAGTCGGACAGGGGGCCAAGAGACCCAGTACTTC. The genes are TRBV19 and TRBJ2-5; 10 nucleotides line up with TRBD1. The CDR3 runs to 16 residues. Germline-derived CDR1 and CDR2 are LNHDA and SQIVND (reference sequence). The V gene end was trimmed by 5 bases and the J gene end by 1 base; junction bases not matched to a gene: 7.

Here the CDR3 DNA reads TGTGCCAGCAGCCATCGGACAGGGCGTGCTGAAGCTTTCTTT. Translated: CASSHRTGRAEAFF. This chain joins TRBV3-1 (or the pseudogene TRBV3-2) and TRBJ1-1, with TRBD1 matching 8 bases. The CDR3 covers 14 residues. CDR1 and CDR2 (germline): LGHDT, YNNKEL (reference sequence). J gave up 6 bases and V 3 bases, and 6 bases lay outside the gene matches.

The chain is built from TRBV2 and TRBJ2-7; D unclear. This CDR3 has 12 residues. Between the trimmed V and J ends, which lost 3 bases and 3 bases, there was a span of 6 bases. Germline V gives CDR1 SNHLY, CDR2 FYNNEI. The CDR3 reads CASSDSDYEQYF. The DNA of the CDR3 is TGTGCCAGCAGTGACAGCGACTACGAGCAGTACTTC.

The J gene is TRBJ2-4, the V gene TRBV2, with unresolved D. The germline CDR1 and CDR2 sequences are SNHLY and FYNNEI. V lost 8 bases, J lost 0 bases, and 5 bases lay in between. The CDR3 covers 12 residues. CDR3 DNA sequence: TGTGCCAGCTCCGTAGCCAAAAACATTCAGTACTTC. Amino acid sequence: CASSVAKNIQYF.

This chain uses TRBV12-3 or TRBV12-4 with TRBJ1-2; 8 bases map to TRBD1. The trim removed 8 bases at V and 7 bases at J, leaving 6 bases unmatched. The CDR3 runs to 12 residues. For the CDR3, the DNA is TGTGCCAGCGGAGGGACAGGAAGTGGCTACACCTTC. Translating gives CASGGTGSGYTF.